This T cell receptor (beta chain) was recovered during a study of T cells after yellow fever vaccination. On the study more broadly: It was SMART-Seq v4 Ultra Low Input that prepared the fractions with low cell numbers. Study-wide results and limits: Some clonotypes, a small share, were shared between CD4 and CD8 compartments.

J was trimmed by 0 bases and V by 6 bases; bases with no gene match: 8. The CDR3 covers 17 residues. Germline V gene lookup returns CDR1 MGHDK and CDR2 SYGVNS. With respect to this clonotype: Its antigen is as yet unknown.

Each CDR3 protein gets one entry after TCRdb re-called the 5' RACE reads with MiXCR. Here the sample spans some 320,000 distinct CDR3 sequences, approximately 4% being singletons. This TCR was sampled from a man between 18 and 29 years old who received the YFV17D yellow fever vaccine. The chain employs TRBV25-1 and TRBJ2-1, with 10 nucleotides matching TRBD2. The sample was PBMCs, taken 15 days after the yellow fever booster vaccination. The DNA of the CDR3 is TGTGCCAGCAGCGTAGCGGGGGGTCAATTCTCCTACAATGAGCAGTTCTTC. Its protein is CASSVAGGQFSYNEQFF.